This TCR beta chain stems from a study of shared clonotypes between healthy human individuals (dated by TCRdb to the early 2020s). Concerning the study at large: The cohort included three men and a couple of women between 18 and 49 years of age. Per donor, three plates each were used for CD4 naive and CD4 memory, two for CD8 naive, and one for CD8 memory. The study deeply sequenced blood TCR repertoires of about 5 healthy adults to estimate repertoire size and the extent of clonotype sharing between individuals. Libraries were prepared and TCR repertoires were sequenced by different laboratories using diverse techniques, in order to increase sequencing depth and limit assay-specific biases. Between about 0.8 and 9 billion PBMCs per donor were obtained by leukapheresis. On the study overall, not on this receptor specifically: Higher generation probabilities were observed for clonotypes shared by all four sorted-subset donors than for non-shared clonotypes. Even with the large sequencing depth, rarefaction of the sorted-subset datasets indicated that sequencing was incomplete. Sampling was restricted to blood, and TCR repertoires in tissues likely differ from the TCR repertoires found in blood. Larger estimated clonotype richness was generally found for naive subsets than for memory subsets. About 4.5% of naive CD4, approximately 3.7% of naive CD8, about 2.1% of memory CD4, and about 0.4% of memory CD8 clonotypes were shared across several donors. Pairwise subsampling indicated that sequencing depth was expected to affect the degree of clonotype sharing among donors. The genetic and exposure-history diversity represented was limited by the small number of donors.

CD8 naive samples were obtained by positive selection for CCR7 among CD45RO-negative cells, yielding a CD45RA+CCR7+ population from which TemRA cells were excluded. Donors were healthy HIV-negative adults with no recently reported acute infections or vaccinations. Only Caucasian adults living in Nashville, Tennessee, USA were represented among the donors. Blood was obtained by leukapheresis, after which PBMCs were separated by Ficoll-Histopaque density gradient centrifugation and cryopreserved in liquid nitrogen vapor phase. Purity and quantity of every magnetically sorted T cell population were checked by analytical flow cytometry. From each sorted fraction, genomic DNA was isolated and quantified by UV absorbance on a Nanodrop 2000c. As concerns this clone: Its antigen target is currently unknown. Base qualities are not at hand, and no much larger clone is one base apart.

TCR CDR3 regions were amplified from genomic DNA by multiplex PCR using the deep immunoSEQ assay. For each cell subset, the extracted genomic DNA was distributed evenly across all wells of several immunoSEQ 96-well plates, and each plate served as one replicate. For sorted subsets, each replicate PCR was loaded with about 200 ng genomic DNA, equivalent to 32,000 or so T cell genomes. The purified libraries were quantified using a Qubit 3.0 fluorometer, sized with a Bioanalyzer 2100, and then quantified again using the KAPA Library Quantification kit. Every immunoSEQ 96-well plate was sequenced on a separate single-read 150-cycle Illumina NextSeq 550 flow cell. On the authors' methods: Because the immunoSEQ output held only junctional sequences and lacked quality scores, the filtering could not match the filtering applied to full-length reads. To assign V/J genes and CDR3, sequences were annotated against IMGT germline references using PyIR, a Python wrapper for IgBLAST v1.9. Reads with weak V/J assignments (E-value above 1e-6), missing CDR3, stop codons, out-of-frame junctions, or ambiguous translated residues were removed. A V3J clonotype was defined by an identical inferred V gene, J gene, and CDR3 amino acid sequence. To compute the percentage overlap between repertoires, the number of shared unique clonotypes was divided by the size of the smaller repertoire. Richness of each repertoire was evaluated using RTK rarefaction, the Chao1 estimator, and Recon v2.1 estimates of unobserved clonotypes. OLGA was used to compute generation probabilities for all TCRbeta clonotypes that the gDNA method yielded from a few donors. Here the immuneACCESS table is served through TCRdb, limited to in-frame sequences with V and J called. Missing clones are a known gap in these copies; in checked studies unresolved V genes cover under half, and the rest lacks a known reason. The D gene and trimming were derived from the DNA, and the V and J assignments and clone size from that table. This sample gives around 2,000,000 clones in total; roughly 95% of them show up just once. The ten largest make up roughly 1% of the sample.

This TCR was recovered from a man aged 18 to 29 in good health. The sequencing sample was made of naive CD8+ T cells sorted from blood. The sample's cell subset or site label is to be understood as: CD45RA+CCR7+.

The CDR3: CASSLVWDGPEQYF. The nucleotides read TGTGCCAGCAGCTTAGTTTGGGACGGCCCAGAGCAGTACTTC. The receptor chain draws on TRBV7-2 and TRBJ2-7; the D element could tentatively be TRBD1 or TRBD2, as 5 bases agree for each. Spanning cysteine to phenylalanine, the CDR3 consists of 14 amino acids. Just the 42-base CDR3 DNA is kept, in frame starting at base 1. V is clipped by 1 base and J by 7 bases, and the sequence between their germline boundaries is 14 bases long. CDR1 and CDR2 (SGHTA, FQGNSA) derive from the germline V gene.